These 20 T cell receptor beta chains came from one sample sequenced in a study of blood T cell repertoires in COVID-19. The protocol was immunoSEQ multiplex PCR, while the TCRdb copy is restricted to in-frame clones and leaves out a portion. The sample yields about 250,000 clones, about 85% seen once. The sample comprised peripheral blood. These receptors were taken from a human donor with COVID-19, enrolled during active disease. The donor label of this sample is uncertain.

The CDR3 bases are TGTGCCAGTAGTATATTCGGGACAGCTGGAAACACCATATATTTT. This codes for CASSIFGTAGNTIYF. The chain joins TRBV19 to TRBJ1-3, with 7 bases fitting TRBD1. The length of the CDR3 is 15 residues. Germline trimming cut 2 bases from V and 2 bases from J; bases unmatched to any gene: 3. The germline CDR1 and CDR2 sequences are LNHDA and SQIVND (reference sequence).

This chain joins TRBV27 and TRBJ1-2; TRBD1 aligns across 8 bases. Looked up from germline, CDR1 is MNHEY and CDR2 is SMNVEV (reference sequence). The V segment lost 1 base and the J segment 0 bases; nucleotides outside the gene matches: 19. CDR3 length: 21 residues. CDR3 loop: CASSLWAPGQALSPSNYGYTF. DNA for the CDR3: TGTGCCAGCAGTTTATGGGCCCCGGGACAGGCCCTAAGCCCTTCTAACTATGGCTACACCTTC.

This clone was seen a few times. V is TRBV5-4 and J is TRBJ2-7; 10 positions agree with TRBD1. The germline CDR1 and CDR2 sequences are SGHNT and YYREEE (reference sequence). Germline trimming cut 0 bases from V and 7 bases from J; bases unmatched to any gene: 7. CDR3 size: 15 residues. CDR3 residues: CASSLVGDRGPEQYF. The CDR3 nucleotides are TGTGCCAGCAGCTTGGTGGGCGACAGGGGGCCTGAGCAGTACTTC.

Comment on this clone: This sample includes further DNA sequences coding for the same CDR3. Here the CDR3 reads CASSPGANTEAFF. CDR3 nucleotide sequence: TGTGCCAGTAGCCCAGGGGCGAACACTGAAGCTTTCTTT. The chain uses TRBV19 and TRBJ1-1; D is possibly TRBD1 (6 bases). The length of the CDR3 is 13 residues. The germline V gene encodes CDR1 LNHDA and CDR2 SQIVND (reference sequence). Trimming stripped 6 bases from V and 1 base from J, with 9 bases between.

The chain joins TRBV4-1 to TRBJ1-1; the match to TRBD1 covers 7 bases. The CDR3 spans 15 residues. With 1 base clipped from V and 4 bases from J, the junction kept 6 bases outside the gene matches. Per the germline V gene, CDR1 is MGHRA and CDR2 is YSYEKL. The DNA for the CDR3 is TGCGCCAGCAGCCAAGGACAGGGTCGGGGCACTGAAGCTTTCTTT. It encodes CASSQGQGRGTEAFF.

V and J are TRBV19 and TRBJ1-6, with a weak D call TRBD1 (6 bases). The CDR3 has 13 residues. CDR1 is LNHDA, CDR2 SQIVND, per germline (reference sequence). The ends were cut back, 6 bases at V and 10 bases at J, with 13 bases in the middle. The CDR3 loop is CASSEMRGSPLHF. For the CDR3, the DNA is TGTGCCAGTAGCGAGATGAGGGGGTCACCCCTCCACTTT.

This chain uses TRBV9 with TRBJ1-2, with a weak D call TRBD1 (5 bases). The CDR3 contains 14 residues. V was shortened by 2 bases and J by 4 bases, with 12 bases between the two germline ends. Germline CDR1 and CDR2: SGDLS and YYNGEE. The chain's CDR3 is CASSVRDSLYGYTF. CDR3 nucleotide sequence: TGTGCCAGCAGCGTTCGCGACAGCCTCTATGGCTACACCTTC.

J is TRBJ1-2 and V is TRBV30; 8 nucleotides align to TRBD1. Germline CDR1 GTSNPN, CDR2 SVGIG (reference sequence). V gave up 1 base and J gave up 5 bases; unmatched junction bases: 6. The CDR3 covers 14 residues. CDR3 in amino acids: CAWSAGGGVYGYTF. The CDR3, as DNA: TGTGCCTGGAGTGCAGGGGGCGGGGTGTATGGCTACACCTTC.

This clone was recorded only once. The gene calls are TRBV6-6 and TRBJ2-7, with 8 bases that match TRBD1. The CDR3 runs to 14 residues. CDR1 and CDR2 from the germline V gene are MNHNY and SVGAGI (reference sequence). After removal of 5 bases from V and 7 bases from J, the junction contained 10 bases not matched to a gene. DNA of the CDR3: TGTGCCAGCAGTACGCCGGGGACAGGTAGGGAGCAGTACTTC. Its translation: CASSTPGTGREQYF.

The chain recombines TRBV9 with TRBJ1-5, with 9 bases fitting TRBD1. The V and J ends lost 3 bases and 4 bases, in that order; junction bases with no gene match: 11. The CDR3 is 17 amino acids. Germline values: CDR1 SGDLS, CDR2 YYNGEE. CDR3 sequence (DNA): TGTGCCAGCAGCGAAAGGGACAGGGCGATATATAATCAGCCCCAGCATTTT. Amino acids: CASSERDRAIYNQPQHF.

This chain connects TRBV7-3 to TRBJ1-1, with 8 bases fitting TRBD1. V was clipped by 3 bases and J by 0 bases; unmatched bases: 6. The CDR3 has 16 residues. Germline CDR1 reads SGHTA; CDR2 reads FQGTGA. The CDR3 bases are TGTGCCAGCAGCTTTAGACCGGGACAGGTGAACACTGAAGCTTTCTTT. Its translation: CASSFRPGQVNTEAFF.

CDR3 in DNA: TGTGCCAGCAGTGAACAGGCCGTACAAGAGACCCAGTACTTC. It encodes CASSEQAVQETQYF. The rearrangement links TRBV6-1 to TRBJ2-5; the D is unclear. Per the germline V gene, CDR1 is MNHNS and CDR2 is SASEGT. The CDR3 is made up of 14 amino acids. Trimming cost V 2 bases and J 2 bases, with 9 bases left between them.

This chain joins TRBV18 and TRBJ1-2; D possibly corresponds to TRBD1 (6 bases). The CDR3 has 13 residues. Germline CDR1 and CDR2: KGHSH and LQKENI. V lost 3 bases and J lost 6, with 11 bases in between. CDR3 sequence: CASSPIQGDGYTF. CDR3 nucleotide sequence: TGTGCCAGCTCACCCATACAGGGAGATGGCTACACCTTC.

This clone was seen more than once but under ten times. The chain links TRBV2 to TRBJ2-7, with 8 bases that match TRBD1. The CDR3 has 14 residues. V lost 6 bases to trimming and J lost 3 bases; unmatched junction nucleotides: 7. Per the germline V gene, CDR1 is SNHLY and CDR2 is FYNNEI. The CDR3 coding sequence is TGTGCCAGCAGCCCAGGGGGCATTCTCTACGAGCAGTACTTC. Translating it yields CASSPGGILYEQYF. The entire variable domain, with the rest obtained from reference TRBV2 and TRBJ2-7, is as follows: EPEVTQTPSHQVTQMGQEVILRCVPISNHLYFYWYRQILGQKVEFLVSFYNNEISEKSEIFDDQFSVERPDGSNFTLKIRSTKLEDSAMYFCASSPGGILYEQYFGPGTRLTVT.

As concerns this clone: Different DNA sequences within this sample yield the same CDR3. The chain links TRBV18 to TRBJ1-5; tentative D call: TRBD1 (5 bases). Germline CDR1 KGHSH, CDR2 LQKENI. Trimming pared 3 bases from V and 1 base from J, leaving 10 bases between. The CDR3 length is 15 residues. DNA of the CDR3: TGTGCCAGCTCACCCTCGGAGGGGAGCAATCAGCCCCAGCATTTT. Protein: CASSPSEGSNQPQHF.

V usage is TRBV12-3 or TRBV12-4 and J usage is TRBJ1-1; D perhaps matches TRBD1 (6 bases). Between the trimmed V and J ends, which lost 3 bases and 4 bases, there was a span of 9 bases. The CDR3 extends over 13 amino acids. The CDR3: CASSFQGGTEAFF. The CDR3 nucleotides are TGTGCCAGCAGTTTCCAAGGGGGCACTGAAGCTTTCTTT.

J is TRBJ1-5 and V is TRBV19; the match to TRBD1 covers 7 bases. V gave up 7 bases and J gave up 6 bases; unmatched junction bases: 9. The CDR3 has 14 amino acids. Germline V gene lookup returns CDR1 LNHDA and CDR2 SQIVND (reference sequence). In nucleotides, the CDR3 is TGTGCCAGTACCCCTCTACAGGGGAGTCAGCCCCAGCATTTT. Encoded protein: CASTPLQGSQPQHF.

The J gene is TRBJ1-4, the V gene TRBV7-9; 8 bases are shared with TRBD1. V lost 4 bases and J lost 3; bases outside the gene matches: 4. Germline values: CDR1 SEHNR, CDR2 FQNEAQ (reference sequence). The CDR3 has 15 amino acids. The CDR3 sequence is CASSSGGEANEKLFF. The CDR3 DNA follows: TGTGCCAGCAGCTCAGGGGGCGAAGCTAATGAAAAACTGTTTTTT.

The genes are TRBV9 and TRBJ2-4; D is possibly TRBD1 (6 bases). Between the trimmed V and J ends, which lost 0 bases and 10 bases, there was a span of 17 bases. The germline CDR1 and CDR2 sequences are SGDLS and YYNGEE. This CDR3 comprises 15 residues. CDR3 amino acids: CASSVGQQGIGIQYF. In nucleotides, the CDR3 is TGTGCCAGCAGCGTAGGGCAACAGGGAATTGGTATTCAGTACTTC.

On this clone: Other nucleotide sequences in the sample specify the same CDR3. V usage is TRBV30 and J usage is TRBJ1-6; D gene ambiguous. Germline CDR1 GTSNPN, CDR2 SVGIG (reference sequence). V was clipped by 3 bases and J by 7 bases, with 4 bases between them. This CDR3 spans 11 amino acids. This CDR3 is CAWSLNSPLHF. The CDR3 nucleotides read TGTGCCTGGAGCCTAAATTCACCCCTCCACTTT.